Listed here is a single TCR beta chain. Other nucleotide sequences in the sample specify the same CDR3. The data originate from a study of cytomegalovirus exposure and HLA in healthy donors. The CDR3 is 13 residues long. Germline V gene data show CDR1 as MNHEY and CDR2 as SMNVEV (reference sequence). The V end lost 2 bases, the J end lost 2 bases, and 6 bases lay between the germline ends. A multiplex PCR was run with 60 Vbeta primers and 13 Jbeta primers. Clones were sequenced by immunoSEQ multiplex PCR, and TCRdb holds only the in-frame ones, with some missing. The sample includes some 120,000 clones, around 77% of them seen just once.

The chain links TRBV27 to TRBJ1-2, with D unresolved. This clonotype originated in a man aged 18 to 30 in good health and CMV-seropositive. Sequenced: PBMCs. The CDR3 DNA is TGTGCCAGCAGTTTAGGCAGAAACTATGGCTACACCTTC. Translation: CASSLGRNYGYTF.